The 21 T cell receptor beta chains below come from one sample, sequenced in a study of blood T cell repertoires in COVID-19 (dated by TCRdb to 2018 to 2020). The protocol used for the library was the immunoSEQ multiplex PCR assay. Held by TCRdb, this immuneACCESS table contains in-frame sequences only and omits some clones. Under half of the omission traces to an unresolved V gene where checked; the cause of the rest is unknown. The sample has about 120,000 clones on record, over 65% of them singletons. Under 3% of the sample is taken by the ten largest. The specimen sequenced was peripheral blood. The receptor set was obtained from a man aged 25 to 40 with acute or convalescent COVID-19.

V and J are TRBV6-1 and TRBJ2-5, with TRBD2 matching 7 bases. The CDR3 is made up of 15 amino acids. V trimming: 3 bases; J trimming: 5 bases; junction bases outside the gene matches: 9. Germline-derived CDR1 and CDR2 are MNHNS and SASEGT. The CDR3 sequence: CASSESAGVDETQYF. Written as DNA, the CDR3 is TGTGCCAGCAGTGAGTCGGCGGGGGTTGATGAGACCCAGTACTTC.

The chain uses TRBV7-3 and TRBJ2-2; TRBD2 matches 13 bases. J lost 3 bases, V lost 5 bases, and 3 bases had no gene match. Germline V gives CDR1 SGHTA, CDR2 FQGTGA. The CDR3 contains 16 residues. In DNA form, the CDR3 reads TGTGCCAGCAGCGAAGGACTAGCGGGGGACACCGGGGAGCTGTTTTTT. Residues: CASSEGLAGDTGELFF.

The CDR3 DNA reads as TGTGCCAGCAGTACGACCGGGACAGGGCCGAGGCCCTACGAGCAGTACTTC. This codes for CASSTTGTGPRPYEQYF. The rearrangement uses TRBV6-2 or TRBV6-3 and TRBJ2-7; 9 positions agree with TRBD1. Germline CDR1 is MNHEY and CDR2 is SVGEGT. The CDR3 has 17 residues. V dropped 5 bases and J dropped 2; count of bases not matched to a gene: 13.

CDR3 sequence reads: CASSQQGSYEQYF. CDR3 DNA: TGCGCCAGCAGCCAACAGGGTTCCTACGAGCAGTACTTC. The chain has TRBV4-3 and TRBJ2-7; possible D gene TRBD1, 5 bases. Germline V CDR1 and CDR2: LGHNA, YSLEER. V was shortened by 2 bases and J by 1 base, with 6 bases between the two germline ends. The CDR3 totals 13 residues.

The chain uses TRBV11-2 and TRBJ1-1; weak D call: TRBD1 (6 bases). The CDR3 loop spans 15 amino acids. Between the trimmed V and J ends, which lost 2 bases and 4 bases, there was a span of 14 bases. In germline, CDR1 is SGHAT, CDR2 FQNNGV. The DNA for the CDR3 is TGTGCCAGCAGCTTACCGCGGGGGCGAGGCACTGAAGCTTTCTTT. Its protein product is CASSLPRGRGTEAFF.

V gene TRBV5-4 combines with J gene TRBJ2-2; the match to TRBD1 covers 9 bases. Germline V gene lookup returns CDR1 SGHNT and CDR2 YYREEE (reference sequence). The CDR3 sequence is 17 residues long. After removal of 4 bases from V and 4 bases from J, the junction contained 11 bases not matched to a gene. CDR3 bases: TGTGCCAGCAGCCAAAAACAGGGGGCGCTCCGCACCGGGGAGCTGTTTTTT. Protein sequence: CASSQKQGALRTGELFF.

This clone was counted only a few times. The V and J genes are TRBV15 and TRBJ1-2, with TRBD1 matching 7 bases. The junction had 9 bases not matched to a gene; V was cut back by 0 bases and J by 8 bases. The CDR3 runs to 15 residues. The germline CDR1 and CDR2 sequences are LNHNV and YYDKDF (reference sequence). CDR3 region: CATSRDTEGGWGYTF. Written as DNA, the CDR3 is TGTGCCACCAGCAGAGACACAGAAGGGGGCTGGGGCTACACCTTC.

This clone was counted only a few times. V and J are TRBV7-2 and TRBJ1-6; D remains ambiguous. Germline values: CDR1 SGHTA, CDR2 FQGNSA. The CDR3 extends over 15 amino acids. Trimming cost V 1 base and J 7 bases, with 11 bases left between them. The CDR3 protein is CASSLVGPPNSPLHF. CDR3 nucleotide sequence: TGTGCCAGCAGCTTAGTTGGGCCCCCGAATTCACCCCTCCACTTT.

The V gene is TRBV5-1, the J gene TRBJ1-1; the D gene is possibly TRBD1 (5 bases). The CDR3 loop spans 15 amino acids. Germline V CDR1 and CDR2: SGHRS, YFSETQ. Trimming pared 3 bases from V and 5 bases from J, leaving 17 bases between. As DNA, the CDR3 is TGCGCCAGCAGCTCCCTCGCAGGGCGGGGGACTGAAGCTTTCTTT. It specifies CASSSLAGRGTEAFF.

This sequence joins TRBV7-2 and TRBJ2-5, with D tentatively TRBD2 (7 bases). V was shortened by 6 bases and J by 2 bases, with 19 bases between the two germline ends. The CDR3 is made up of 16 amino acids. Germline-derived CDR1 and CDR2 are SGHTA and FQGNSA. CDR3 loop: CASRPRGGGSQETQYF. CDR3 bases: TGTGCCAGCAGGCCCAGAGGGGGGGGCTCGCAAGAGACCCAGTACTTC. Based on the CDR3 plus reference TRBV7-2 and TRBJ2-5, the full variable domain is GAGVSQSPSNKVTEKGKDVELRCDPISGHTALYWYRQSLGQGLEFLIYFQGNSAPDKSGLPSDRFSAERTGGSVSTLTIQRTQQEDSAVYLCASRPRGGGSQETQYFGPGTRLLVL.

The chain joins TRBV5-1 to TRBJ2-1; maybe TRBD2 (5 bases). Deletions cut 8 bases from V and 12 bases from J, with 24 bases between. Germline V gene lookup returns CDR1 SGHRS and CDR2 YFSETQ. The length of the CDR3 is 14 residues. This CDR3 is CASTVEADLPPQFF. DNA of the CDR3: TGCGCCAGTACCGTTGAAGCGGACCTCCCTCCGCAGTTCTTC.

The rearrangement links TRBV10-3 to TRBJ1-3; D is ambiguous. The CDR3 consists of 15 residues. With 4 bases removed from V and 0 bases from J, the gap between germline ends came to 10 bases. Germline-derived CDR1 and CDR2 are ENHRY and SYGVKD. This CDR3 reads CAISVAGSSGNTIYF. CDR3 coding DNA: TGTGCCATCAGTGTTGCGGGGAGCTCTGGAAACACCATATATTTT.

The chain joins TRBV4-2 to TRBJ1-4; TRBD1 might be the D (5 bases). Trimming left V 0 bases short and J 5 bases short, with 13 bases between. The CDR3 totals 16 residues. Looked up from germline, CDR1 is LGHNA and CDR2 is YNFKEQ. CDR3 nucleotides: TGTGCCAGCAGCCAAGATAGAGGCAGGGTGAATGAAAAACTGTTTTTT. This sequence encodes CASSQDRGRVNEKLFF.

The genes are TRBV30 and TRBJ1-6; 9 bases are shared with TRBD1. CDR1 and CDR2 (germline): GTSNPN, SVGIG (reference sequence). The CDR3 is 15 amino acids. J was trimmed by 6 bases and V by 3 bases; bases with no gene match: 6. The DNA of the CDR3 is TGTGCCTGGAGATCGGGACAGGGTTTTAATTCACCCCTCCACTTT. Translating it yields CAWRSGQGFNSPLHF. Variable domain in full (rest from reference TRBV30 and TRBJ1-6): SQTIHQWPATLVQPVGSPLSLECTVEGTSNPNLYWYRQAAGRGLQLLFYSVGIGQISSEVPQNLSASRPQDRQFILSSKKLLLSDSGFYLCAWRSGQGFNSPLHFGNGTRLTVT.

The chain uses TRBV12-5 and TRBJ1-1, with 9 bases fitting TRBD1. Trimming removed 5 bases from V and 4 bases from J; junction bases left unmatched: 5. Germline V gives CDR1 LGHNT, CDR2 FRNRAP. This CDR3 is built from 14 residues. CDR3 in DNA: TGTGCTAGTGGTAGACAGGGGGTATTCACTGAAGCTTTCTTT. Translation: CASGRQGVFTEAFF.

The rearrangement uses TRBV5-4 and TRBJ1-4; maybe TRBD1 (6 bases). V lost 3 bases, J lost 6 bases, and 15 bases lay in between. Germline values: CDR1 SGHNT, CDR2 YYREEE (reference sequence). The CDR3 sequence is 15 residues long. The CDR3 DNA sequence: TGTGCCAGCAGCTCGGCCGAACAGGGACATGAAAAACTGTTTTTT. The encoded protein is CASSSAEQGHEKLFF. Supplemented by reference TRBV5-4 and TRBJ1-4, the full variable domain reads ETGVTQSPTHLIKTRGQQVTLRCSSQSGHNTVSWYQQALGQGPQFIFQYYREEENGRGNFPPRFSGLQFPNYSSELNVNALELDDSALYLCASSSAEQGHEKLFFGSGTQLSVL.

The J gene is TRBJ1-6, the V gene TRBV9; D gene ambiguous. V was clipped by 0 bases and J by 6 bases, with 7 bases between them. The CDR3 extends over 14 amino acids. The germline CDR1 and CDR2 sequences are SGDLS and YYNGEE. The CDR3 spells CASSVARFNSPLHF. The CDR3 DNA reads TGTGCCAGCAGCGTAGCCAGGTTTAATTCACCCCTCCACTTT.

This clone was observed a handful of times. The chain employs TRBV15 and TRBJ2-1; D possibly corresponds to TRBD2 (5 bases). Germline V gene data show CDR1 as LNHNV and CDR2 as YYDKDF (reference sequence). The CDR3 totals 14 residues. Trimming took 4 bases from V and 2 from J, leaving 9 bases between them. The CDR3 bases are TGTGCCACCAGCAAGTCCGGGGCCTACAATGAGCAGTTCTTC. Its protein is CATSKSGAYNEQFF.

V and J are TRBV9 and TRBJ1-2, with D tentatively TRBD1 (6 bases). The V and J ends lost 2 bases and 3 bases respectively, with 11 bases between them. This CDR3 is 14 amino acids long. The germline V gene encodes CDR1 SGDLS and CDR2 YYNGEE. For the CDR3, the DNA is TGTGCCAGCAGCGTCGGTGGGACACACTATGGCTACACCTTC. The encoded protein is CASSVGGTHYGYTF.

The rearrangement links TRBV6-2 or TRBV6-3 to TRBJ2-5; D call uncertain. V was pared by 2 bases and J by 0 bases, with 10 bases between. The CDR3 spans 15 residues. CDR1 and CDR2 from the germline V gene are MNHEY and SVGEGT. The CDR3 is CASSYGTHNQETQYF. The CDR3 nucleotides are TGTGCCAGCAGTTACGGCACCCATAACCAAGAGACCCAGTACTTC.

The chain's CDR3 is CASSSGGGTDTQYF. The CDR3 nucleotides read TGTGCCAGCAGTAGCGGGGGTGGCACAGATACGCAGTATTTT. The rearrangement uses TRBV6-2 or TRBV6-3 and TRBJ2-3; 8 positions agree with TRBD2. CDR1 MNHEY and CDR2 SVGEGT come from the germline V gene. The V and J ends lost 5 bases and 1 base, in that order; junction bases with no gene match: 2. The CDR3 extends over 14 amino acids.